Below, one TCR beta chain is given with its context. The method was immunoSEQ multiplex PCR; TCRdb's version includes in-frame clones alone and lacks a portion of them. Among fewer than 35,000 clones listed, about 90% were seen once. The sample belongs to a study of preoperative IRX-2 immunotherapy in early breast cancer. Germline V gives CDR1 MNHGY, CDR2 SAAAGT. V shed 2 bases and J shed 5 bases, with 9 bases lying between them. The CDR3 loop spans 13 amino acids. Treatment defined: preoperative locoregional IRX-2 cytokine immunotherapy. Samples came from a phase Ib trial of preoperative locoregional IRX-2 cytokine immunotherapy.

The sequence was obtained from a human donor with breast cancer. The chain couples TRBV6-8 to TRBJ1-2; D may be TRBD1 (6 bases). The sequencing here drew on tumor tissue, taken after IRX-2 immunotherapy. The CDR3 DNA reads as TGTGCCAGCAGTTACGACAGGAGGTATGGCTACACCTTC. Amino acids: CASSYDRRYGYTF.